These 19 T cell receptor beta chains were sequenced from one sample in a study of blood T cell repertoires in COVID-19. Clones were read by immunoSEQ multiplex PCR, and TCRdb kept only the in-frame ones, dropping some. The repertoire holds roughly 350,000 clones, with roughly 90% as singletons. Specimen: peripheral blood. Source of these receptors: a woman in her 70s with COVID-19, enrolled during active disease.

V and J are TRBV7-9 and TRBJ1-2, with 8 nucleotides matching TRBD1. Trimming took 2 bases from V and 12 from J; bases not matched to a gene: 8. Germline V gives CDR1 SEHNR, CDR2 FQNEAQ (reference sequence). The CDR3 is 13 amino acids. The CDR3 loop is CASSLWDRRNHTF. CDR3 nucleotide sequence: TGTGCCAGCAGCTTATGGGACAGGCGAAATCACACCTTC.

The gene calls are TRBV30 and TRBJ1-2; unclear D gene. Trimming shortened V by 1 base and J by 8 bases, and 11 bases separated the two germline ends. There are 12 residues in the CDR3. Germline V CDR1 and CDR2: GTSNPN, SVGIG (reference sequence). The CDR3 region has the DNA TGTGCCTGGAGTGATTTAAGCGGGGGCTACACCTTC. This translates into CAWSDLSGGYTF. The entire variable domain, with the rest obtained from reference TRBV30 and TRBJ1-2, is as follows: SQTIHQWPATLVQPVGSPLSLECTVEGTSNPNLYWYRQAAGRGLQLLFYSVGIGQISSEVPQNLSASRPQDRQFILSSKKLLLSDSGFYLCAWSDLSGGYTFGSGTRLTVV.

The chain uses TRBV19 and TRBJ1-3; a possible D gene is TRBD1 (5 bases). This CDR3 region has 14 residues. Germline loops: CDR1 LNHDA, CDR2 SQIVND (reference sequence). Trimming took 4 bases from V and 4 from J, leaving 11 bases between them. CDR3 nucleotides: TGTGCCAGTAGTACCCGGACATCCGGAAACACCATATATTTT. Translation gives CASSTRTSGNTIYF.

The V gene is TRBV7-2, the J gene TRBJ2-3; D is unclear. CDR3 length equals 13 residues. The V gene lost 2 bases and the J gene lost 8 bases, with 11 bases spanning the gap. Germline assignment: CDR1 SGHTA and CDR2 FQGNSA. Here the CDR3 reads CASSLLTDGTQYF. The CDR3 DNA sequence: TGTGCCAGCAGCTTACTAACAGACGGTACGCAGTATTTT.

The CDR3 protein is CASSEMVLRGYEQYF. The CDR3 bases are TGTGCCAGCAGTGAAATGGTTCTAAGGGGCTACGAGCAGTACTTC. The chain is built from TRBV2 and TRBJ2-7; a weak D match, TRBD1 (5 bases). Between the trimmed V and J ends, which lost 2 bases and 3 bases, there was a span of 14 bases. The germline gives CDR1 SNHLY, CDR2 FYNNEI. This CDR3 comprises 15 residues.

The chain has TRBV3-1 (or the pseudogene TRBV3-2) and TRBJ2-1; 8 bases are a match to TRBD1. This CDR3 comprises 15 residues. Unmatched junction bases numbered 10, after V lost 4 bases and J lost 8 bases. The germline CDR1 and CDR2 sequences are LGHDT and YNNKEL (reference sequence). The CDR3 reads CASSRADRVVDEQFF. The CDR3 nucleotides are TGTGCCAGCAGCCGAGCGGACAGGGTAGTGGATGAGCAGTTCTTC.

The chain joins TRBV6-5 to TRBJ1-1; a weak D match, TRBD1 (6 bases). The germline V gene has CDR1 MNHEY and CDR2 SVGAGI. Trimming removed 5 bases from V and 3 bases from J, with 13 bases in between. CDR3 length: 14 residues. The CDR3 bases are TGTGCCAGCAGTCGGGACAAGGAGTACACTGAAGCTTTCTTT. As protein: CASSRDKEYTEAFF.

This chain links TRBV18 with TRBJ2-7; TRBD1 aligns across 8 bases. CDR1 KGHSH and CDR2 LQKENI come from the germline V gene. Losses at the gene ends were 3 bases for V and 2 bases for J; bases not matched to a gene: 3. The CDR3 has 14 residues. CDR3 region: CASSPGQGPYEQYF. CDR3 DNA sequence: TGTGCCAGCTCACCCGGACAGGGTCCCTACGAGCAGTACTTC. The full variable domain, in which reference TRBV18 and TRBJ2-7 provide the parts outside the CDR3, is NAGVMQNPRHLVRRRGQEARLRCSPMKGHSHVYWYRQLPEEGLKFMVYLQKENIIDESGMPKERFSAEFPKEGPSILRIQQVVRGDSAAYFCASSPGQGPYEQYFGPGTRLTVT.

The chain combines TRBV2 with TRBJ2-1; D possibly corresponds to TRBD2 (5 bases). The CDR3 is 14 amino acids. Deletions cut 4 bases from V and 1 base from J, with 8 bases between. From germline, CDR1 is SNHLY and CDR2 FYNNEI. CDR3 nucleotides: TGTGCCAGCAGTGGGCTAGCTTCCTACAATGAGCAGTTCTTC. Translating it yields CASSGLASYNEQFF.

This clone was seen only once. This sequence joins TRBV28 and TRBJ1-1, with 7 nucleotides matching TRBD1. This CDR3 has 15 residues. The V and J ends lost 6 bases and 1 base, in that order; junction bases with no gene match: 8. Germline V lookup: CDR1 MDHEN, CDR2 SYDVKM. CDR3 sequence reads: CASRGTVQRNTEAFF. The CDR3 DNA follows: TGTGCCAGCAGGGGGACAGTCCAGAGGAACACTGAAGCTTTCTTT.

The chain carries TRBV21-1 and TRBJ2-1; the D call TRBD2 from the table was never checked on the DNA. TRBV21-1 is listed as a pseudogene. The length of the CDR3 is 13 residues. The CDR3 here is CANLAGEDNEQFF. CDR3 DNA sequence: TGTGCCAACCTAGCGGGGGAGGACAATGAGCAGTTCTTC.

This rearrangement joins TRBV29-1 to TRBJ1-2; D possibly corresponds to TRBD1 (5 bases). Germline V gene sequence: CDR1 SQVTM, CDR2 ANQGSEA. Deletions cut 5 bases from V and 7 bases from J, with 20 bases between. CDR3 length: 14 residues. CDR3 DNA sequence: TGCAGCGTTCTTGGGGAGGGGCGGGCGGCTGGCTACACCTTC. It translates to CSVLGEGRAAGYTF.

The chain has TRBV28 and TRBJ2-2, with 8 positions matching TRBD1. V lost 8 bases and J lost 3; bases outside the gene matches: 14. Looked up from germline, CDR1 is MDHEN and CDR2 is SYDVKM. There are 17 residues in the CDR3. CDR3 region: CASSGPYGTGHTGELFF. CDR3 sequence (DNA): TGTGCCAGCTCGGGTCCGTACGGGACAGGACACACCGGGGAGCTGTTTTTT.

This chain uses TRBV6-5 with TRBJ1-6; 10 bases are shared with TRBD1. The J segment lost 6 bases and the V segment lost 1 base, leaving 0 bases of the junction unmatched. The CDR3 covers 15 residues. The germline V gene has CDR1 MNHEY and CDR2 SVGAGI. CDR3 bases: TGTGCCAGCAGTTACTGGGACAGGGGTAATTCACCCCTCCACTTT. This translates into CASSYWDRGNSPLHF.

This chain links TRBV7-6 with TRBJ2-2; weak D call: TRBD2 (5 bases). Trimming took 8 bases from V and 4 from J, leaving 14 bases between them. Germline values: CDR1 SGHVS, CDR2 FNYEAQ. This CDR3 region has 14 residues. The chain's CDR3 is CASGQLGSTGELFF. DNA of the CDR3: TGTGCCAGCGGGCAGTTGGGGAGCACCGGGGAGCTGTTTTTT.

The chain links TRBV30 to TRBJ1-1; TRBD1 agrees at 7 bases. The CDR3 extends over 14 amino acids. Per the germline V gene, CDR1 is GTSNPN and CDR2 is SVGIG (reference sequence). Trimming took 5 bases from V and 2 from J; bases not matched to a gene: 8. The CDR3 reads CAWRTGTVNTEAFF. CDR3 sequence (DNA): TGTGCCTGGCGGACCGGGACAGTAAACACTGAAGCTTTCTTT.

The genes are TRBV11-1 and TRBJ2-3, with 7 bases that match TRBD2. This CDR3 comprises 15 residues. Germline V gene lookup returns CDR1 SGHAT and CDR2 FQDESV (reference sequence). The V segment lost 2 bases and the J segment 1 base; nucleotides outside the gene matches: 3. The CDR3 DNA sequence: TGTGCCAGCAGCTTACACAGCGGGGGCACAGATACGCAGTATTTT. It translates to CASSLHSGGTDTQYF.

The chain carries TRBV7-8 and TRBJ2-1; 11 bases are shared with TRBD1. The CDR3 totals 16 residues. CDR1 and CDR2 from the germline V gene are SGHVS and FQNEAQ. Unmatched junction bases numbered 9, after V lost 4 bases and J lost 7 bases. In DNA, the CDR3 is TGTGCCAGCAGCTATTTACGGGACAGGGGGAGGAATGAGCAGTTCTTC. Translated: CASSYLRDRGRNEQFF.

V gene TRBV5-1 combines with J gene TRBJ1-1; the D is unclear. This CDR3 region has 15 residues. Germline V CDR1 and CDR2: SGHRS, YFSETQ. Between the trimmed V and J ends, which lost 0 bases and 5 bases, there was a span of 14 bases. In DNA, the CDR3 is TGCGCCAGCAGCTTGGACCGCGGCCGGAGGACTGAAGCTTTCTTT. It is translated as CASSLDRGRRTEAFF.